Shown below are 26 T cell receptor beta chains from a single sample sequenced in a study of blood T cell repertoires in COVID-19. Sequenced by immunoSEQ multiplex PCR; TCRdb stores in-frame clones only, minus some. This sample has under 300,000 clones; more than 80% occur once, and the top ten carry about 2.2%. The sequenced material came from peripheral blood. These receptor sequences come from a man younger than 45 who had recovered from COVID-19.

The chain combines TRBV6-5 with TRBJ2-7; D gene ambiguous. The CDR3 sequence is 14 residues long. Germline V gene lookup returns CDR1 MNHEY and CDR2 SVGAGI. The germline V and J ends were trimmed by 6 bases and 2 bases, with 14 bases remaining between them. The CDR3 spells CASRLRSTTYEQYF. The CDR3 DNA reads TGTGCCAGCAGATTGAGAAGTACCACCTACGAGCAGTACTTC.

V usage is TRBV12-5 and J usage is TRBJ1-2; the match to TRBD1 covers 10 bases. J gave up 13 bases and V 1 base, and 6 bases lay outside the gene matches. Germline CDR1 is LGHNT and CDR2 is FRNRAP. The CDR3 totals 13 residues. The CDR3 DNA is TGTGCTAGTGGTTTGGGGCTCGACAGGGGGCCCACCTTC. It is translated as CASGLGLDRGPTF.

The chain joins TRBV18 to TRBJ1-5, with 11 bases identical to TRBD1. With 4 bases clipped from V and 5 bases from J, the junction kept 4 bases outside the gene matches. Germline V gene sequence: CDR1 KGHSH, CDR2 LQKENI. The CDR3 runs 15 residues. Here the CDR3 reads CASSLDRGRDQPQHF. In DNA, the CDR3 is TGTGCCAGCTCACTGGACAGGGGGCGGGATCAGCCCCAGCATTTT.

The chain recombines TRBV5-8 with TRBJ2-1, with D possibly TRBD1 on 6 matching bases. The germline V gene has CDR1 SGHTS and CDR2 YDEGEE. CDR3 length: 15 residues. Trimming removed 2 bases at V and 4 bases at J, with 13 bases between. CDR3 bases: TGTGCCAGCAGCTTAGGGCAGGGGCCTTACAATGAGCAGTTCTTC. Translation: CASSLGQGPYNEQFF.

V gene TRBV27 combines with J gene TRBJ1-2, with a possible D match to TRBD1 (6 bases). CDR3 size: 13 residues. Germline V gene data show CDR1 as MNHEY and CDR2 as SMNVEV (reference sequence). V was cut by 2 bases and J by 4 bases, with 8 bases left in between. DNA for the CDR3: TGTGCCAGCAGTTTAAGGGGGATCTATGGCTACACCTTC. Translated: CASSLRGIYGYTF.

The V and J genes are TRBV2 and TRBJ2-2; 8 bases align to TRBD1. V lost 3 bases to trimming and J lost 6 bases; unmatched junction nucleotides: 6. Per germline, CDR1 SNHLY and CDR2 FYNNEI. CDR3 length: 15 amino acids. The chain's CDR3 is CASSETGQASGELFF. The CDR3 DNA sequence: TGTGCCAGCAGTGAGACGGGACAGGCGTCCGGGGAGCTGTTTTTT.

V is TRBV7-8 and J is TRBJ2-7; 8 nucleotides match TRBD1. CDR1 is SGHVS, CDR2 FQNEAQ, per germline. The CDR3 length is 13 residues. Unmatched junction bases numbered 8, after V lost 8 bases and J lost 5 bases. CDR3 amino acids: CASGPQGGNEQYF. For the CDR3, the DNA is TGTGCCAGCGGCCCACAGGGGGGAAACGAGCAGTACTTC.

The rearrangement links TRBV10-3 to TRBJ1-1; perhaps TRBD1 as D (5 bases). The CDR3 contains 13 residues. V lost 0 bases to trimming and J lost 10 bases, with 12 bases between them. Germline-derived CDR1 and CDR2 are ENHRY and SYGVKD. The CDR3 DNA sequence: TGTGCCATCAGTGAGTCGGGGGGTATAGGAGCTTTCTTT. Translated, it gives CAISESGGIGAFF.

The chain is built from TRBV11-3 and TRBJ2-2; a possible D gene is TRBD1 (6 bases). With 7 bases removed from V and 4 bases from J, the gap between germline ends came to 13 bases. CDR3 length equals 14 residues. Germline CDR1 SGHNT, CDR2 YENEEA. The CDR3 region is CASTIEQGTGELFF. CDR3 sequence (DNA): TGTGCCAGCACCATAGAACAGGGCACCGGGGAGCTGTTTTTT.

This rearrangement joins TRBV6-5 to TRBJ1-1; 11 positions agree with TRBD1. Trimming cost V 6 bases and J 5 bases; bases outside gene matches: 8. This CDR3 comprises 15 residues. CDR1 and CDR2 (germline): MNHEY, SVGAGI. The DNA of the CDR3 is TGTGCCAGCAGGGAGATGGACAGGGGGCAAACTGAAGCTTTCTTT. It is translated as CASREMDRGQTEAFF.

The chain uses TRBV5-1 and TRBJ2-5; tentative D call: TRBD2 (5 bases). This CDR3 is 17 amino acids long. Germline CDR1 and CDR2: SGHRS and YFSETQ. The V gene lost 0 bases and the J gene lost 5 bases, with 20 bases spanning the gap. The CDR3, as DNA: TGCGCCAGCAGCTTGGGGCGGCGGGCCATCCTAAGGGAGACCCAGTACTTC. Protein sequence: CASSLGRRAILRETQYF.

The rearrangement links TRBV6-4 to TRBJ2-2; 9 bases fit TRBD2. V lost 7 bases, J lost 8 bases, and 14 bases stayed unmatched. In germline, CDR1 is MRHNA, CDR2 SNTAGT. CDR3 length: 16 residues. The CDR3 DNA reads TGTGCCAGCACCACCCGCGGGGGGGCCTTGAGAGGGGAGCTGTTTTTT. Its protein is CASTTRGGALRGELFF.

The sample holds one count of this clone. The chain combines TRBV19 with TRBJ2-1; 7 positions match TRBD1. V lost 0 bases, J lost 3 bases, and 8 bases stayed unmatched. The CDR3 is 17 amino acids. Germline CDR1 is LNHDA and CDR2 is SQIVND (reference sequence). The CDR3 coding sequence is TGTGCCAGTAGTATAGATCACTATGACAGGGTCTACAATGAGCAGTTCTTC. Translating it yields CASSIDHYDRVYNEQFF.

The rearrangement joins TRBV6-2 or TRBV6-3 to TRBJ1-1; possible D gene TRBD1, 6 bases. This CDR3 is 13 amino acids long. Germline V gene data show CDR1 as MNHEY and CDR2 as SVGEGT. The V end lost 1 base, the J end lost 4 bases, and 7 bases lay between the germline ends. CDR3 sequence: CASSYWGPTEAFF. The CDR3 DNA sequence: TGTGCCAGCAGTTACTGGGGGCCCACTGAAGCTTTCTTT.

This chain joins TRBV3-1 (or the pseudogene TRBV3-2) and TRBJ2-5, with TRBD2 matching 8 bases. The CDR3 spans 16 residues. In germline, CDR1 is LGHDT, CDR2 YNNKEL (reference sequence). Trimming removed 1 base from V and 4 bases from J; junction bases left unmatched: 8. CDR3 residues: CASSQVFGGASETQYF. The CDR3 DNA follows: TGTGCCAGCAGCCAAGTATTCGGGGGGGCTTCAGAGACCCAGTACTTC.

The rearrangement joins TRBV6-5 to TRBJ2-5; 8 bases are a match to TRBD1. The V and J ends lost 2 bases and 4 bases, in that order; junction bases with no gene match: 3. Germline CDR1 and CDR2: MNHEY and SVGAGI. The CDR3 spans 14 residues. The CDR3 sequence: CASSYTGGGETQYF. The CDR3 DNA sequence: TGTGCCAGCAGTTACACAGGGGGAGGAGAGACCCAGTACTTC.

The chain couples TRBV18 to TRBJ1-1, with D unresolved. Trimming pared 8 bases from V and 4 bases from J, leaving 17 bases between. This CDR3 comprises 14 residues. Germline V gene lookup returns CDR1 KGHSH and CDR2 LQKENI. The CDR3 protein is CASQNVEGGTEAFF. CDR3 sequence (DNA): TGTGCCAGCCAGAATGTGGAGGGTGGCACTGAAGCTTTCTTT.

The CDR3 DNA is TGCGCCAGCAGCTTGGCCCAGGGGTCAGATACGCAGTATTTT. It codes for CASSLAQGSDTQYF. The chain links TRBV5-1 to TRBJ2-3; a weak D match, TRBD1 (6 bases). V was trimmed by 0 bases and J by 4 bases, leaving 9 bases between them. The CDR3 is 14 residues long. The germline CDR1 and CDR2 sequences are SGHRS and YFSETQ. The full variable domain, rest sourced from reference TRBV5-1 and TRBJ2-3, is KAGVTQTPRYLIKTRGQQVTLSCSPISGHRSVSWYQQTPGQGLQFLFEYFSETQRNKGNFPGRFSGRQFSNSRSEMNVSTLELGDSALYLCASSLAQGSDTQYFGPGTRLTVL.

The CDR3 coding sequence is TGTGCCAGCACCTGGTCGGGGCTAGCGGGGGGGCGCAGGACCCAGTACTTC. This codes for CASTWSGLAGGRRTQYF. This chain connects TRBV7-2 to TRBJ2-5; 12 bases map to TRBD2. Germline CDR1 and CDR2: SGHTA and FQGNSA. The CDR3 spans 17 residues. V lost 7 bases and J lost 7; bases outside the gene matches: 16. Full variable domain (rest looked up from reference TRBV7-2 and TRBJ2-5): GAGVSQSPSNKVTEKGKDVELRCDPISGHTALYWYRQSLGQGLEFLIYFQGNSAPDKSGLPSDRFSAERTGGSVSTLTIQRTQQEDSAVYLCASTWSGLAGGRRTQYFGPGTRLLVL.

The chain combines TRBV5-6 with TRBJ1-4; D unclear. The V end was cut by 1 base, the J end by 6 bases, with 10 bases between. The CDR3 loop spans 14 amino acids. Per the germline V gene, CDR1 is SGHDT and CDR2 is YYEEEE. The CDR3 reads CASSLRTDYEKLFF. Here the CDR3 DNA reads TGTGCCAGCAGCTTGAGGACTGATTATGAAAAACTGTTTTTT. Together with reference TRBV5-6 and TRBJ1-4, the CDR3 gives the full variable domain: DAGVTQSPTHLIKTRGQQVTLRCSPKSGHDTVSWYQQALGQGPQFIFQYYEEEERQRGNFPDRFSGHQFPNYSSELNVNALLLGDSALYLCASSLRTDYEKLFFGSGTQLSVL.

The chain is built from TRBV14 and TRBJ2-7, with D perhaps matching TRBD1 (6 bases). The ends were cut back, 3 bases at V and 1 base at J, with 13 bases in the middle. CDR3 length: 15 amino acids. Germline values: CDR1 SGHDN, CDR2 FVKESK. CDR3 DNA: TGTGCCAGCAGCCATATGGACAGCCTATCCTACGAGCAGTACTTC. Translation: CASSHMDSLSYEQYF.

CDR3 loop: CASSLEGGSGNTIYF. The CDR3 nucleotides are TGTGCCAGCAGCTTAGAAGGGGGTTCCGGAAACACCATATATTTT. V usage is TRBV11-2 and J usage is TRBJ1-3, with a possible D match to TRBD1 (6 bases). This CDR3 contains 15 residues. Trimming shortened V by 0 bases and J by 4 bases, and 10 bases separated the two germline ends. The germline gives CDR1 SGHAT, CDR2 FQNNGV.

The rearrangement links TRBV18 to TRBJ1-5, with D possibly being TRBD1 (5 bases). Trimming cost V 2 bases and J 6 bases, with 17 bases left between them. This CDR3 has 16 amino acids. Germline CDR1 reads KGHSH; CDR2 reads LQKENI. CDR3 residues: CASSPVKTVPAQPQHF. The CDR3 nucleotides are TGTGCCAGCTCACCAGTAAAGACAGTCCCCGCTCAGCCCCAGCATTTT.

To note about this clone: The same CDR3 is also encoded by other DNA sequences in this sample. The V call is TRBV3-1 (or the pseudogene TRBV3-2), the J call TRBJ1-5, with no clear D. The CDR3 spans 13 residues. The V gene's germline CDR1 is LGHDT and CDR2 YNNKEL (reference sequence). Trimming pared 2 bases from V and 6 bases from J, leaving 8 bases between. CDR3 amino acids: CASSQTPGQPQHF. The DNA of the CDR3 is TGTGCCAGCAGCCAAACGCCCGGTCAGCCCCAGCATTTT.

This clone has more than one count but fewer than ten. V usage is TRBV5-4 and J usage is TRBJ1-6; weak D call: TRBD1 (5 bases). The CDR3 sequence is 14 residues long. V shed 5 bases and J shed 5 bases, with 11 bases lying between them. CDR1 SGHNT and CDR2 YYREEE come from the germline V gene (reference sequence). The CDR3 DNA reads as TGTGCCAGCAGGCCGGGACTGCATAATTCACCCCTCCACTTT. It codes for CASRPGLHNSPLHF.

The chain is built from TRBV10-2 and TRBJ1-2, with 9 bases lining up with TRBD1. The CDR3 covers 15 residues. Per germline, CDR1 WSHSY and CDR2 SAAADI. Germline trimming cut 5 bases from V and 2 bases from J; bases unmatched to any gene: 6. The CDR3: CASSTGTGQNYGYTF. The CDR3 DNA follows: TGCGCCAGCAGTACCGGGACAGGGCAAAACTATGGCTACACCTTC.